Listed below are T cell receptor beta chains from one sample, sequenced in a study of cytomegalovirus exposure and HLA in healthy donors. Generated by immunoSEQ multiplex PCR, the TCRdb table keeps only in-frame clones and is missing some. The sample holds 220,000 or so clones, roughly 70% seen once. The source material was PBMCs. These receptors were obtained from a woman between 25 and 40 years old in good health and CMV-seronegative. The CDR3 runs from the conserved cysteine through the conserved F or W. The order of the fields is J gene, clone size, D gene, V gene, CDR3 length, CDR3 protein, CDR3 DNA. The D gene is left open where the match is weak. Clone size is given for some rows only: seen once, a few or many times, or a class if the clone is expanded.

j_call: TRBJ2-1; clone_size: -; d_call: TRBD2; v_call: TRBV5-1; cdr3_length: 15; cdr3_aa: CASSIPTSGSNEQFF; cdr3_nt: TGCGCCAGCAGCATACCGACTAGCGGGAGTAATGAGCAGTTCTTC
j_call: TRBJ1-6; clone_size: -; d_call: TRBD1; v_call: TRBV19; cdr3_length: 17; cdr3_aa: CDSSIVGDRDGNSPLHF; cdr3_nt: TGTGACAGTAGTATTGTGGGGGACAGGGACGGGAATTCACCCCTCCACTTT
j_call: TRBJ2-7; clone_size: -; d_call: -; v_call: TRBV4-1; cdr3_length: 14; cdr3_aa: CASSQGLTSREQYF; cdr3_nt: TGCGCCAGCAGCCAAGGTCTGACTAGTCGCGAGCAGTACTTC
j_call: TRBJ1-5; clone_size: -; d_call: -; v_call: TRBV18; cdr3_length: 14; cdr3_aa: CASSAQGEDQPQHF; cdr3_nt: TGTGCCAGCTCAGCACAGGGAGAAGACCAGCCCCAGCATTTT
j_call: TRBJ1-3; clone_size: -; d_call: -; v_call: TRBV19; cdr3_length: 15; cdr3_aa: CASTESLFSGNTIYF; cdr3_nt: TGCGCCAGTACAGAATCTTTGTTCTCTGGAAACACCATATATTTT
j_call: TRBJ2-1; clone_size: -; d_call: -; v_call: TRBV7-8; cdr3_length: 14; cdr3_aa: CASSSSRGYNEQFF; cdr3_nt: TGTGCCAGCAGCTCCTCTAGGGGATACAATGAGCAGTTCTTC
j_call: TRBJ1-1; clone_size: once; d_call: TRBD1; v_call: TRBV19; cdr3_length: 18; cdr3_aa: CATSMGGVTGGLNTEAFF; cdr3_nt: TGTGCCACTAGTATGGGAGGGGTGACAGGGGGCTTGAACACTGAAGCTTTCTTT
j_call: TRBJ2-7; clone_size: many; d_call: -; v_call: TRBV6-1; cdr3_length: 15; cdr3_aa: CASSESRGVSYEQYF; cdr3_nt: TGTGCCAGCAGTGAATCCAGGGGAGTATCCTACGAGCAGTACTTC
j_call: TRBJ1-1; clone_size: -; d_call: TRBD1; v_call: TRBV11-3; cdr3_length: 16; cdr3_aa: CASSPQGGGMNTEAFF; cdr3_nt: TGTGCCAGCAGCCCCCAGGGGGGAGGAATGAACACTGAAGCTTTCTTT
j_call: TRBJ2-1; clone_size: few; d_call: TRBD1; v_call: TRBV6-5; cdr3_length: 13; cdr3_aa: CASSVDRANEQFF; cdr3_nt: TGTGCCAGCAGTGTGGACAGGGCGAATGAGCAGTTCTTC
j_call: TRBJ1-1; clone_size: -; d_call: TRBD1; v_call: TRBV15; cdr3_length: 16; cdr3_aa: CATSGRTGTLDTEAFF; cdr3_nt: TGTGCCACCAGCGGTCGGACAGGGACGTTGGACACTGAAGCTTTCTTT
j_call: TRBJ2-2; clone_size: few; d_call: TRBD1; v_call: TRBV10-3; cdr3_length: 15; cdr3_aa: CAISDHRGNTGELFF; cdr3_nt: TGTGCCATCAGTGACCACAGGGGAAACACCGGGGAGCTGTTTTTT
j_call: TRBJ2-1; clone_size: few; d_call: TRBD2; v_call: TRBV9; cdr3_length: 18; cdr3_aa: CASSVDKTSGDSYNEQFF; cdr3_nt: TGTGCCAGCAGCGTCGATAAGACTAGCGGGGATTCCTACAATGAGCAGTTCTTC
j_call: TRBJ1-6; clone_size: few; d_call: -; v_call: TRBV19; cdr3_length: 14; cdr3_aa: CASSINRDNSPLHF; cdr3_nt: TGTGCCAGTAGTATTAACAGGGACAATTCACCCCTCCACTTT
j_call: TRBJ2-1; clone_size: -; d_call: TRBD2; v_call: TRBV7-3; cdr3_length: 16; cdr3_aa: CASSSRGGLAGNEQFF; cdr3_nt: TGTGCCAGCAGCTCCCGCGGGGGACTAGCGGGCAATGAGCAGTTCTTC
j_call: TRBJ1-1; clone_size: -; d_call: -; v_call: TRBV11-2; cdr3_length: 15; cdr3_aa: CASSFAGGGRTEAFF; cdr3_nt: TGTGCCAGCAGCTTCGCTGGGGGGGGTCGGACTGAAGCTTTCTTT
j_call: TRBJ2-7; clone_size: -; d_call: -; v_call: TRBV6-5; cdr3_length: 16; cdr3_aa: CASSYTKLGTPYEQYF; cdr3_nt: TGTGCCAGCAGTTACACTAAACTCGGGACTCCCTACGAGCAGTACTTC
j_call: TRBJ2-3; clone_size: -; d_call: -; v_call: TRBV5-1; cdr3_length: 15; cdr3_aa: CASSSPDSGKDTQYF; cdr3_nt: TGCGCCAGCAGCTCCCCGGACAGCGGGAAAGATACGCAGTATTTT
j_call: TRBJ1-2; clone_size: few; d_call: -; v_call: TRBV15; cdr3_length: 13; cdr3_aa: CATSLSGVGGYTF; cdr3_nt: TGTGCCACCAGCCTCTCAGGGGTGGGGGGCTACACCTTC
j_call: TRBJ1-2; clone_size: -; d_call: -; v_call: TRBV5-4; cdr3_length: 14; cdr3_aa: CASSPRGQSYGYTF; cdr3_nt: TGTGCCAGCAGCCCGCGAGGGCAGAGCTATGGCTACACCTTC
j_call: TRBJ1-1; clone_size: once; d_call: -; v_call: TRBV5-4; cdr3_length: 15; cdr3_aa: CASSLSGGRYTEAFF; cdr3_nt: TGTGCCAGCAGCTTGTCGGGGGGACGGTACACTGAAGCTTTCTTT
j_call: TRBJ2-2; clone_size: -; d_call: TRBD2; v_call: TRBV5-6; cdr3_length: 13; cdr3_aa: CASSFTSAGELFF; cdr3_nt: TGTGCCAGCAGTTTTACTAGCGCCGGGGAGCTGTTTTTT
j_call: TRBJ1-5; clone_size: -; d_call: -; v_call: TRBV27; cdr3_length: 15; cdr3_aa: CASSKDSQSNQPQHF; cdr3_nt: TGTGCCAGCAGCAAGGACAGCCAAAGCAATCAGCCCCAGCATTTT
j_call: TRBJ1-2; clone_size: -; d_call: -; v_call: TRBV7-9; cdr3_length: 15; cdr3_aa: CASSEGPAGNYGYTF; cdr3_nt: TGTGCCAGCAGCGAAGGCCCGGCCGGGAACTATGGCTACACCTTC
j_call: TRBJ1-2; clone_size: few; d_call: -; v_call: TRBV29-1; cdr3_length: 12; cdr3_aa: CSVEPRVRGYTF; cdr3_nt: TGCAGCGTTGAACCCCGGGTAAGGGGCTACACCTTC
j_call: TRBJ2-3; clone_size: -; d_call: TRBD2; v_call: TRBV5-8; cdr3_length: 15; cdr3_aa: CASGLGLAGADTQYF; cdr3_nt: TGTGCCAGCGGCTTGGGACTAGCGGGCGCAGATACGCAGTATTTT
j_call: TRBJ2-5; clone_size: -; d_call: -; v_call: TRBV6-6; cdr3_length: 14; cdr3_aa: CASSLTGGEETQYF; cdr3_nt: TGTGCCAGCAGTCTCACAGGGGGGGAAGAGACCCAGTACTTC
j_call: TRBJ2-7; clone_size: -; d_call: TRBD1; v_call: TRBV5-1; cdr3_length: 14; cdr3_aa: CASSLRDRAYEQYF; cdr3_nt: TGCGCCAGCAGCTTGAGGGACAGAGCCTACGAGCAGTACTTC
j_call: TRBJ2-7; clone_size: -; d_call: -; v_call: TRBV5-1; cdr3_length: 14; cdr3_aa: CASSPGDYSYEQYF; cdr3_nt: TGCGCCAGCAGCCCAGGGGACTACTCCTACGAGCAGTACTTC
j_call: TRBJ2-1; clone_size: -; d_call: TRBD2; v_call: TRBV27; cdr3_length: 14; cdr3_aa: CASSSLADGNEQFF; cdr3_nt: TGTGCCAGCAGTTCGCTAGCGGACGGGAATGAGCAGTTCTTC
j_call: TRBJ2-2; clone_size: -; d_call: -; v_call: TRBV7-2; cdr3_length: 13; cdr3_aa: CASSWGDTGELFF; cdr3_nt: TGTGCCAGCAGCTGGGGAGACACCGGGGAGCTGTTTTTT